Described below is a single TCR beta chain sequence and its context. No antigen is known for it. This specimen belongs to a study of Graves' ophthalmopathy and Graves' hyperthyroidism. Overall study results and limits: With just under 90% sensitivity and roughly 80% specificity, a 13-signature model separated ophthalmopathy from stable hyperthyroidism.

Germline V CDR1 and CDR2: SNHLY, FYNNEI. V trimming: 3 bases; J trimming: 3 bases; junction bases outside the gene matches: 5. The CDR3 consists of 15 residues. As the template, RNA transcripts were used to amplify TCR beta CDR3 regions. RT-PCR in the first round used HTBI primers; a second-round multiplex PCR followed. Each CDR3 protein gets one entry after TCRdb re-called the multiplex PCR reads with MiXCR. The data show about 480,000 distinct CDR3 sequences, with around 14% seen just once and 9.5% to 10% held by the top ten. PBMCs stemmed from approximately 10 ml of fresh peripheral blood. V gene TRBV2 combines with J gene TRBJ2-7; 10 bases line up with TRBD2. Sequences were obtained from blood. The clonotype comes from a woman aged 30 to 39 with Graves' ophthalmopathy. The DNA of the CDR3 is TGTGCCAGCAGTGAGGCTAGCGGGGGCTACTACGAGCAGTACTTC. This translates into CASSEASGGYYEQYF.